This TCR beta chain was captured by sequencing in a study of shared clonotypes between healthy human individuals. Study-level results: Compared with memory subsets, naive subsets generally had larger estimated richness. Non-shared clonotypes showed lower generation probabilities than clonotypes common to all four donors. Sequencing depth was predicted to influence how clonotypes are shared among donors.

Details on this clone: Its antigen is still unknown.

Repertoires were generated with immunoSEQ multiplex PCR, while TCRdb's copy carries only in-frame clones and drops some. Of over a million clones detected, about four fifths appear once; the ten largest clones hold roughly 0.57%. The study drew all its donors from Caucasian adults living in Nashville, Tennessee. V was pared by 4 bases and J by 5 bases, with 10 bases of the junction left unmatched. The CDR3 length is 15 residues. Germline V gene data show CDR1 as SGHNT and CDR2 as YYREEE (reference sequence). J is TRBJ2-7 and V is TRBV5-4; 9 bases fit TRBD1. The source of this sequence is a man aged 18 to 30 in good health. Some clones in this sample may be carry-over from other donors' samples. The material sequenced was memory CD4+ T cells from PBMCs. Stated subset: CD45RA-negative fraction. The CDR3 coding sequence is TGTGCCAGCAGCATCCCGGACAGGGGTTTTCACGAGCAGTACTTC. Translation gives CASSIPDRGFHEQYF.